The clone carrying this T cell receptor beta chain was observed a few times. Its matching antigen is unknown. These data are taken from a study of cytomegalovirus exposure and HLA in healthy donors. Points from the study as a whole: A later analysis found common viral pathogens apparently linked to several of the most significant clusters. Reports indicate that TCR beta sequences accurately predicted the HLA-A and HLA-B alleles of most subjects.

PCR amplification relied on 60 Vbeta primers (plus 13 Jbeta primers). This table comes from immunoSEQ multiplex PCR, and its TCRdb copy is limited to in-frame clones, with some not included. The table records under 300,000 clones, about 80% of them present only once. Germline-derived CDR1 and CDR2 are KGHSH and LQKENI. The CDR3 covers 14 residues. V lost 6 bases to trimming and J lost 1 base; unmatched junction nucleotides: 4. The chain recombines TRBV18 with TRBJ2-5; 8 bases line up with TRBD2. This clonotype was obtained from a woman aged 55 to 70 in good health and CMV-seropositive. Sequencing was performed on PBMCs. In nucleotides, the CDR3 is TGTGCCAGCTCCCAAGGGACTAGCCAAGAGACCCAGTACTTC. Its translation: CASSQGTSQETQYF.